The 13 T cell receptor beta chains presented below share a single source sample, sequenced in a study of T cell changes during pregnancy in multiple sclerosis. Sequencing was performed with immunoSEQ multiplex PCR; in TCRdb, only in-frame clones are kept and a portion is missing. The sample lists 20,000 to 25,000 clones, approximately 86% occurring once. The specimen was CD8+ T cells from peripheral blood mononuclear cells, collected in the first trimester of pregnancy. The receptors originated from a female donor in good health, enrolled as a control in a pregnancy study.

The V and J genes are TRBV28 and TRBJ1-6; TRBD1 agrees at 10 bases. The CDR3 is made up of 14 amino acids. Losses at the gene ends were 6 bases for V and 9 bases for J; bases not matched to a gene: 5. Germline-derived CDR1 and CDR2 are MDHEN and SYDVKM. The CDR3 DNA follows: TGTGCCAGCAGCTTAGACAGGGGGCTTTCACCCCTCCACTTT. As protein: CASSLDRGLSPLHF. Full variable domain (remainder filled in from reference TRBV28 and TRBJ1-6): DVKVTQSSRYLVKRTGEKVFLECVQDMDHENMFWYRQDPGLGLRLIYFSYDVKMKEKGDIPEGYSVSREKKERFSLILESASTNQTSMYLCASSLDRGLSPLHFGNGTRLTVT.

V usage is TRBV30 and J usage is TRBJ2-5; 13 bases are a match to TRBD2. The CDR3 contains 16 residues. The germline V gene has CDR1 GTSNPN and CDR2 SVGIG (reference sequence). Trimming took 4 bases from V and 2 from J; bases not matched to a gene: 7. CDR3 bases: TGTGCCTGGACAGGACTAGCGGGAGCTGGGCAAGAGACCCAGTACTTC. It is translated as CAWTGLAGAGQETQYF.

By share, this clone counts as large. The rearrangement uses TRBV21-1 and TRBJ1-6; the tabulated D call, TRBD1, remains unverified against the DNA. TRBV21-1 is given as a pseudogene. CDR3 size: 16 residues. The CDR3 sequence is CASSPTTGPGNSPLHF. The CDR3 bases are TGTGCCAGCAGCCCCACAACAGGGCCCGGTAATTCACCCCTCCACTTT.

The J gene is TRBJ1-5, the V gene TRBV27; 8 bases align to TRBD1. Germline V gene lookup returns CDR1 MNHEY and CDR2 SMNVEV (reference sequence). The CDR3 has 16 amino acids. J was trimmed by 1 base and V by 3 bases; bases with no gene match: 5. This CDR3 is CASSFAGGDSNQPQHF. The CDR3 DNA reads TGTGCCAGCAGTTTCGCAGGGGGCGACAGCAATCAGCCCCAGCATTTT.

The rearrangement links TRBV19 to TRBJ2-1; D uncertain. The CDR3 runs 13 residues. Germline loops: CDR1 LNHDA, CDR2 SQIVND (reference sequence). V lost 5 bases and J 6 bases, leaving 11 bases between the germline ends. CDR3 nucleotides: TGTGCCAGTAGTCCCATCAACAGCAATGAGCAGTTCTTC. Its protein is CASSPINSNEQFF.

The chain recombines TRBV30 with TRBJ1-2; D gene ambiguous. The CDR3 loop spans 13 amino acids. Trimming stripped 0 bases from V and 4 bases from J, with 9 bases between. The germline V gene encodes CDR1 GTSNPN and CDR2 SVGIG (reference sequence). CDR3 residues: CAWSVGNLYGYTF. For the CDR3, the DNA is TGTGCCTGGAGTGTGGGCAACCTCTATGGCTACACCTTC. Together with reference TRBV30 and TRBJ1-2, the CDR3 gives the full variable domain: SQTIHQWPATLVQPVGSPLSLECTVEGTSNPNLYWYRQAAGRGLQLLFYSVGIGQISSEVPQNLSASRPQDRQFILSSKKLLLSDSGFYLCAWSVGNLYGYTFGSGTRLTVV.

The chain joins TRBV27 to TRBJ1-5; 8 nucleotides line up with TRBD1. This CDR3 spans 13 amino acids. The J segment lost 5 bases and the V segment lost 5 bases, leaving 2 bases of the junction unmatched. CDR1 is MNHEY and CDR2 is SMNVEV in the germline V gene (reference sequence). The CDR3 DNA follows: TGTGCCAGCAGTGGACAGGGCGATCAGCCCCAGCATTTT. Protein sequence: CASSGQGDQPQHF.

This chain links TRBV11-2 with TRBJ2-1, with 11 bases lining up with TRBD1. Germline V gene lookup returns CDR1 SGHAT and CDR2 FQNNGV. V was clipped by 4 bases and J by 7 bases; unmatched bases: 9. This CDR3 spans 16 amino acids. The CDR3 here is CASSSRTGGLSNEQFF. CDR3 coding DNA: TGTGCCAGCAGCTCGAGGACAGGGGGCCTTTCTAATGAGCAGTTCTTC.

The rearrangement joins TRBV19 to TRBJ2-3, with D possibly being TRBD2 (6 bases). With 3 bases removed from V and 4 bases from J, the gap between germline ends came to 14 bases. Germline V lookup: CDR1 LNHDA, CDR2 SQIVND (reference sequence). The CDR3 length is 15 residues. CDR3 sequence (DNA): TGTGCCAGTAGTATGGGGGGACCGCTCGCAGATACGCAGTATTTT. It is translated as CASSMGGPLADTQYF.

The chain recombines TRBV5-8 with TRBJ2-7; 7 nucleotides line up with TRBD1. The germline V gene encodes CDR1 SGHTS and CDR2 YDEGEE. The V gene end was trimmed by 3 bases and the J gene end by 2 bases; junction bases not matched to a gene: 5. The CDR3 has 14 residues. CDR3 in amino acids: CASSWGTEAYEQYF. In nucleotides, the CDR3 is TGTGCCAGCAGCTGGGGGACAGAAGCCTACGAGCAGTACTTC. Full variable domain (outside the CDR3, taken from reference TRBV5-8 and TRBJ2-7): EAGVTQSPTHLIKTRGQQATLRCSPISGHTSVYWYQQALGLGLQFLLWYDEGEERNRGNFPPRFSGRQFPNYSSELNVNALELEDSALYLCASSWGTEAYEQYFGPGTRLTVT.

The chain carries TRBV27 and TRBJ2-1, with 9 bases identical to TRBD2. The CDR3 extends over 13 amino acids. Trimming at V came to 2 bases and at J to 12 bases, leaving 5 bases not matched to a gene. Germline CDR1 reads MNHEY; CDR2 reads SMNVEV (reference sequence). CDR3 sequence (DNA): TGTGCCAGCAGTTTAAGGGCGGGGGGGCGGCAGTTCTTC. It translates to CASSLRAGGRQFF.

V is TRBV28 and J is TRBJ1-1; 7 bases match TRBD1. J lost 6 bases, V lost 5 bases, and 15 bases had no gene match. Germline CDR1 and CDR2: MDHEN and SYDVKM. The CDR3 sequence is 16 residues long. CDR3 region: CASSLAPGQIESEAFF. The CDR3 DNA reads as TGTGCCAGCAGTCTTGCCCCGGGACAGATCGAGTCTGAAGCTTTCTTT. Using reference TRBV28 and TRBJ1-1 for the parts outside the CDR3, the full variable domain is DVKVTQSSRYLVKRTGEKVFLECVQDMDHENMFWYRQDPGLGLRLIYFSYDVKMKEKGDIPEGYSVSREKKERFSLILESASTNQTSMYLCASSLAPGQIESEAFFGQGTRLTVV.

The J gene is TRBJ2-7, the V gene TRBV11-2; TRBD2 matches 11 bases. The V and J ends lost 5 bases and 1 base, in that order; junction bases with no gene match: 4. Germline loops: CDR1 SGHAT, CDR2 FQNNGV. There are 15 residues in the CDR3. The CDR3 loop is CASSGGTSGSYEQYF. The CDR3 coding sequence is TGTGCCAGCAGCGGGGGGACTAGCGGATCCTACGAGCAGTACTTC.